A selection of T cell receptor beta chains follows, all from one sample in a study of OX40 agonist ivuxolimab in advanced cancers. The protocol was immunoSEQ multiplex PCR, while the TCRdb copy is restricted to in-frame clones and leaves out a portion. Of tens of thousands of clones listed, 70% to 85% are singletons. Sequenced material: CD4+ or CD8+ T cells sorted from blood, taken in a trial of the OX40 agonist ivuxolimab. These TCRs come from an adult with an advanced solid tumor such as melanoma, head and neck, liver or kidney cancer. Both conserved end residues are part of each CDR3. Each record gives: J gene, V gene, D gene, clone size, CDR3 DNA, CDR3 protein. The D gene is left open where the match is weak. For some rows the clone size is stated as once, few or many, or as a class when expanded; others skip it.

j_gene: TRBJ2-2; v_gene: TRBV6-5; d_gene: TRBD2; abundance: once; CDR3nt: TGTGCCAGCAGTCTTCTAGCGGAAAACACCGGGGAGCTGTTTTTT; CDR3aa: CASSLLAENTGELFF
j_gene: TRBJ1-5; v_gene: TRBV6-5; d_gene: -; abundance: -; CDR3nt: TGTGCCAGCAGTTACTCGGGGATCCAGCCCCAGCATTTT; CDR3aa: CASSYSGIQPQHF
j_gene: TRBJ2-3; v_gene: TRBV19; d_gene: TRBD2; abundance: -; CDR3nt: TGTGCCAGTAGTAAGCGGGGGGTCCCTTCTAGCACAGATACGCAGTATTTT; CDR3aa: CASSKRGVPSSTDTQYF
j_gene: TRBJ2-1; v_gene: TRBV18; d_gene: -; abundance: -; CDR3nt: TGTGCCAGCTCACCACTAAACCAAAACCTCTACAATGAGCAGTTCTTC; CDR3aa: CASSPLNQNLYNEQFF
j_gene: TRBJ2-2; v_gene: TRBV21-1; d_gene: -; abundance: -; CDR3nt: TGTGCCAGCAGCAAAAGTCGAGACAGGGAGGACACCGGGGAGCTGTTTTTT; CDR3aa: CASSKSRDREDTGELFF
j_gene: TRBJ2-7; v_gene: TRBV6-5; d_gene: -; abundance: -; CDR3nt: TGTGCCAGCAGGAGTTTTATAGGCGAGCAGTACTTC; CDR3aa: CASRSFIGEQYF
j_gene: TRBJ2-2; v_gene: TRBV29-1; d_gene: TRBD1; abundance: -; CDR3nt: TGCAGCGTCCGACCACAGGGGAAGGAGCTGTTTTTT; CDR3aa: CSVRPQGKELFF
j_gene: TRBJ2-3; v_gene: TRBV6-1; d_gene: -; abundance: -; CDR3nt: TGTGCCAGCAGTGAGGCGGCTTGGGCAGATACGCAGTATTTT; CDR3aa: CASSEAAWADTQYF
j_gene: TRBJ1-3; v_gene: TRBV5-4; d_gene: -; abundance: -; CDR3nt: TGTGCCAGCAGCTTGGCCGGGAGCGGACGAAACACCATATATTTT; CDR3aa: CASSLAGSGRNTIYF
j_gene: TRBJ2-7; v_gene: TRBV7-9; d_gene: -; abundance: -; CDR3nt: TGTGCCAGCAGCTTAGAGACGGGAACCTACGAGCAGTACTTC; CDR3aa: CASSLETGTYEQYF
j_gene: TRBJ1-3; v_gene: TRBV19; d_gene: -; abundance: once; CDR3nt: TGTGCCAGTAGTATAGATACTGGAAACACCATATATTTT; CDR3aa: CASSIDTGNTIYF
j_gene: TRBJ2-5; v_gene: TRBV2; d_gene: TRBD2; abundance: -; CDR3nt: TGTGCCAGCAGTGCAACCTCTAGCGGGAAGGAGACCCAGTACTTC; CDR3aa: CASSATSSGKETQYF
j_gene: TRBJ2-7; v_gene: TRBV6-5; d_gene: TRBD1; abundance: -; CDR3nt: TGTGCCAGCAGACCGGGACAGGGTTTTTACGAGCAGTACTTC; CDR3aa: CASRPGQGFYEQYF
j_gene: TRBJ2-5; v_gene: TRBV6-1; d_gene: -; abundance: -; CDR3nt: TGTGCCAGCAGTGAAGGGGAGACCCAGTACTTC; CDR3aa: CASSEGETQYF
j_gene: TRBJ1-5; v_gene: TRBV6-5; d_gene: TRBD1; abundance: once; CDR3nt: TGTGCCAGCAGTTACGACAGGGGTCAGCCCCAGCATTTT; CDR3aa: CASSYDRGQPQHF
j_gene: TRBJ1-5; v_gene: TRBV7-2; d_gene: -; abundance: -; CDR3nt: TGTGCCAGCAGCTACTATAATCAGCCCCAGCATTTT; CDR3aa: CASSYYNQPQHF
j_gene: TRBJ2-2; v_gene: TRBV2; d_gene: -; abundance: -; CDR3nt: TGTGCCAGCAGTCTCGGGGCCGGGGAGCTGTTTTTT; CDR3aa: CASSLGAGELFF
j_gene: TRBJ2-5; v_gene: TRBV7-9; d_gene: TRBD2; abundance: -; CDR3nt: TGTGCCAGCACCTCGACTAGCGGGGGGGGTGTGACCCAGTACTTC; CDR3aa: CASTSTSGGGVTQYF
j_gene: TRBJ2-2; v_gene: TRBV11-3; d_gene: TRBD1; abundance: -; CDR3nt: TGTGCCAGCAGCTCTCCCCCGGGGACAGGGAACACCGGGGAGCTGTTTTTT; CDR3aa: CASSSPPGTGNTGELFF
j_gene: TRBJ2-3; v_gene: TRBV19; d_gene: TRBD2; abundance: -; CDR3nt: TGTGCCAGTAGTGGCACTAGCGGGGTGGGAGATACGCAGTATTTT; CDR3aa: CASSGTSGVGDTQYF
j_gene: TRBJ2-2; v_gene: TRBV2; d_gene: TRBD2; abundance: -; CDR3nt: TGTGCCAGCAGTGCTAACGGCGGGGGTAACACCGGGGAGCTGTTTTTT; CDR3aa: CASSANGGGNTGELFF
j_gene: TRBJ2-5; v_gene: TRBV5-1; d_gene: -; abundance: -; CDR3nt: TGCGCCAGCAGCTTGGCCGGGTCCCTAGGGACCCAGTACTTC; CDR3aa: CASSLAGSLGTQYF
j_gene: TRBJ2-6; v_gene: TRBV21-1; d_gene: -; abundance: -; CDR3nt: TGTGCCAGCAGCAAAGCAGGGCGCTCTGGGGCCAACGTCCTGACTTTC; CDR3aa: CASSKAGRSGANVLTF
j_gene: TRBJ2-7; v_gene: TRBV11-2; d_gene: TRBD2; abundance: -; CDR3nt: TGTGCCAGCAGCTTAACTAGCGGTTACAGCTACGAGCAGTACTTC; CDR3aa: CASSLTSGYSYEQYF
j_gene: TRBJ2-7; v_gene: TRBV2; d_gene: -; abundance: -; CDR3nt: TGTGCCAGCAGTGAAGCATTGTACCGGGACACGGCTTCCTACGAGCAGTACTTC; CDR3aa: CASSEALYRDTASYEQYF
j_gene: TRBJ2-1; v_gene: TRBV4-1; d_gene: TRBD1; abundance: -; CDR3nt: TGCGCCAGCAGCCGGATAAACCGGGACAGGGCCTACAATGAGCAGTTCTTC; CDR3aa: CASSRINRDRAYNEQFF
j_gene: TRBJ2-7; v_gene: TRBV28; d_gene: -; abundance: -; CDR3nt: TGTGCCAGCAGAAGAGATGTGGGGCCTTCCTACGAGCAGTACTTC; CDR3aa: CASRRDVGPSYEQYF
j_gene: TRBJ2-1; v_gene: TRBV4-1; d_gene: TRBD1; abundance: -; CDR3nt: TGCGCCAGCAGCCGGGGACAGGGCTACAATGAGCAGTTCTTC; CDR3aa: CASSRGQGYNEQFF
j_gene: TRBJ1-1; v_gene: TRBV6-5; d_gene: -; abundance: -; CDR3nt: TGTGCCAGCAGTTACCTGCTGAACACTGAAGCTTTCTTT; CDR3aa: CASSYLLNTEAFF
j_gene: TRBJ1-2; v_gene: TRBV28; d_gene: TRBD1; abundance: -; CDR3nt: TGTGCCAGCAGTTTTCAGGGGGCAGGTGGCTACACCTTC; CDR3aa: CASSFQGAGGYTF
j_gene: TRBJ2-1; v_gene: TRBV6-6; d_gene: TRBD2; abundance: -; CDR3nt: TGTGCCAGCAGTACGAGCGGGGGGTGGTATGAGCAGTTCTTC; CDR3aa: CASSTSGGWYEQFF
j_gene: TRBJ2-1; v_gene: TRBV4-2; d_gene: TRBD2; abundance: -; CDR3nt: TGTGCCAGCAGCGGGGGGCTAGCGGGAGAGCAGTTCTTC; CDR3aa: CASSGGLAGEQFF
j_gene: TRBJ2-5; v_gene: TRBV19; d_gene: -; abundance: -; CDR3nt: TGTGCCAGTAGTATGGGAATGCTACAGGGCATCGAGACCCAGTACTTC; CDR3aa: CASSMGMLQGIETQYF
j_gene: TRBJ2-2; v_gene: TRBV5-1; d_gene: -; abundance: -; CDR3nt: TGCGCCAGCAGCCTCGGGGTCACCGGGGAGCTGTTTTTT; CDR3aa: CASSLGVTGELFF
j_gene: TRBJ2-1; v_gene: TRBV19; d_gene: -; abundance: -; CDR3nt: TGTGCCAGTAGTATAGCCCTTTACAATGAGCAGTTCTTC; CDR3aa: CASSIALYNEQFF
j_gene: TRBJ1-2; v_gene: TRBV5-4; d_gene: TRBD1; abundance: -; CDR3nt: TGTGCCAGCAGCTTGGGTGCGTCGACAGGGGCGACTTTATCGGGCTACACCTTC; CDR3aa: CASSLGASTGATLSGYTF
j_gene: TRBJ2-1; v_gene: TRBV19; d_gene: TRBD1; abundance: -; CDR3nt: TGTGCCAGTAGCGGGACAGCCCTGATCAATGAGCAGTTCTTC; CDR3aa: CASSGTALINEQFF
j_gene: TRBJ1-5; v_gene: TRBV28; d_gene: -; abundance: -; CDR3nt: TGTGCCAGCAGGACCCCCTTCGGGCAGGGCAATCAGCCCCAGCATTTT; CDR3aa: CASRTPFGQGNQPQHF
j_gene: TRBJ1-1; v_gene: TRBV4-2; d_gene: -; abundance: once; CDR3nt: TGTGCCAGCAGCCATTTCGGACAGATTGAAGCTTTCTTT; CDR3aa: CASSHFGQIEAFF
j_gene: TRBJ2-1; v_gene: TRBV7-2; d_gene: TRBD2; abundance: once; CDR3nt: TGTGCCAGCAGCCAATACAGCGGGATCAGCAACAATGAGCAGTTCTTC; CDR3aa: CASSQYSGISNNEQFF
j_gene: TRBJ2-3; v_gene: TRBV9; d_gene: -; abundance: -; CDR3nt: TGTGCCAGCAGCGCGGGAACAGATACGCAGTATTTT; CDR3aa: CASSAGTDTQYF